This T cell receptor beta chain was profiled in a study of spatial heterogeneity in lung cancer. Study-level background: Sequence detection consistently recorded a greater number of beta-chain than alpha-chain sequences. Points from the study as a whole: Ubiquitous, expanded tumor-derived TCRs were more frequently observed in blood at resection than at follow-up.

The sample's time point: blood at routine non-recurrence follow-up after resection. Tumor, nontumor lung or frozen PBMC supplied whole RNA, sequenced without sorting. The CDR3 totals 14 residues. Losses at the gene ends were 3 bases for V and 4 bases for J; bases not matched to a gene: 7. The germline CDR1 and CDR2 sequences are DFQATT and SNEGSKA (reference sequence). This clonotype was found many times. The antigen is not known. A unique molecular identifier was carried by every single TCR cDNA molecule. MiXCR, run by TCRdb on the 5' RACE reads, gives a single entry per CDR3 protein. The repertoire holds roughly 120,000 distinct CDR3 sequences, with about 10% as singletons.

The input for sequencing was PBMCs, taken at follow-up. The receptor was derived from a female donor with early-stage non-small cell lung cancer. The V gene is TRBV20-1, the J gene TRBJ2-7; TRBD2 agrees at 9 bases. CDR3 loop: CSASSASGTYEQYF. The CDR3 nucleotides read TGCAGTGCTAGTTCGGCTAGCGGGACTTACGAGCAGTACTTC.